These 6 T cell receptor beta chains came from one sample sequenced in a study of T-cell reconstitution after alpha-beta-depleted transplantation in children. Unique molecular identifiers tagged the TCRbeta library. In TCRdb, the PCR reads were re-called with MiXCR into one record per CDR3 protein. The sample has 500,000 to 750,000 distinct CDR3 sequences; approximately 12% are singletons. Sequenced material: PBMCs, mostly from graft donor cells, taken 360 days after TCRalphabeta/CD19-depleted stem cell transplant. The receptors derive from a male patient aged 5 to 17 who had a stem cell transplant for acute myeloid leukemia, so the T cells may come from the graft donor.

This chain links TRBV7-6 with TRBJ2-7; 9 positions match TRBD1. CDR1 and CDR2 (germline): SGHVS, FNYEAQ. Unmatched junction bases numbered 5, after V lost 1 base and J lost 4 bases. This CDR3 region has 15 residues. The CDR3 nucleotides are TGTGCCAGCAGCTTAGAGGGGACAGGGCTATACGAGCAGTACTTC. Translated, it gives CASSLEGTGLYEQYF.

This chain links TRBV28 with TRBJ1-4, with 9 bases that match TRBD1. In germline, CDR1 is MDHEN, CDR2 SYDVKM. The length of the CDR3 is 15 residues. V lost 2 bases, J lost 7 bases, and 5 bases stayed unmatched. The CDR3 nucleotides are TGTGCCAGCAGTTTACCGACAGGGGGATTTGAAAAACTGTTTTTT. Translated, it gives CASSLPTGGFEKLFF.

V is TRBV2 and J is TRBJ1-5, with 8 bases matching TRBD1. CDR3 length equals 19 residues. V lost 5 bases and J lost 0; bases outside the gene matches: 15. CDR1 is SNHLY, CDR2 FYNNEI, per germline. CDR3 region: CASSPAGQGGRYSNQPQHF. CDR3 bases: TGTGCCAGCAGTCCCGCTGGACAGGGAGGGAGATATAGCAATCAGCCCCAGCATTTT.

This clonotype was detected once. The chain uses TRBV29-1 and TRBJ2-5; maybe TRBD1 (6 bases). There are 12 residues in the CDR3. V lost 8 bases, J lost 3 bases, and 13 bases lay in between. Germline V gene sequence: CDR1 SQVTM, CDR2 ANQGSEA. The CDR3 here is CSFWTAEETQYF. The CDR3, as DNA: TGCAGCTTTTGGACAGCCGAAGAGACCCAGTACTTC.

V gene TRBV20-1 combines with J gene TRBJ2-2; no clear D gene. Germline CDR1 DFQATT, CDR2 SNEGSKA (reference sequence). The CDR3 is 13 amino acids. Written as DNA, the CDR3 is TGCAGCGGTCTCGAATCCAACACCGGGGAGCTGTTTTTT. Translating it yields CSGLESNTGELFF.

This clonotype has just a few counts. The chain is built from TRBV10-3 and TRBJ2-5; D perhaps matches TRBD2 (5 bases). Trimming took off 0 bases at V and 5 bases at J, with 10 bases between the two ends. Germline V gives CDR1 ENHRY, CDR2 SYGVKD. This CDR3 is 14 amino acids long. The CDR3 DNA is TGTGCCATCAGTGAGTCCACCCCGGGGGAGACCCAGTACTTC. This encodes CAISESTPGETQYF.